This record concerns one TCR beta chain sequence. What it binds is not known. The data were obtained in a study of T cell clusters in autoimmune cytopenias. General observations from the study: The T cell clusters came from computational analysis alone and lack functional validation. TRB repertoire shifts in secondary cytopenia and chronic lymphocytic leukemia mostly reflected lymphoma, not autoimmunity.

TRB amplification used 250 ng of peripheral blood genomic DNA. Multiplex touch-down PCR amplified TRB using TRB-A and TRB-B pools in one tube. For each CDR3 protein, TCRdb gives one entry from its re-call of the multiplex PCR reads, without DNA. The table lists about 8,100 distinct CDR3 sequences. The TCR sequence derives from a human donor with an autoimmune cytopenia or autoimmune hepatitis (not recorded which). Sequencing used peripheral blood.

The CDR3 spells CASSSAGGSEQFF. J is TRBJ2-1 and V is TRBV18. The germline CDR1 and CDR2 sequences are KGHSH and LQKENI. The CDR3 extends over 13 amino acids.